The sequence of this T cell receptor beta chain was determined in a study of blood T cell repertoires in COVID-19. V trimming: 0 bases; J trimming: 4 bases; junction bases outside the gene matches: 4. Germline V gene sequence: CDR1 KGHSH, CDR2 LQKENI. The CDR3 totals 15 residues. Data came from immunoSEQ multiplex PCR; TCRdb stores just in-frame clones and leaves some out. The sample includes about 89,000 clones, around 93% of them seen just once. The sequence derives from a human donor with active COVID-19. The donor label of this sample is uncertain. Material: peripheral blood. This chain links TRBV18 with TRBJ1-2, with TRBD1 matching over 8 bases. CDR3 sequence (DNA): TGTGCCAGCTCACCACCGGGGACAGGCGTCTATGGCTACACCTTC. The encoded protein is CASSPPGTGVYGYTF.